This TCR beta chain was captured in a study of high-grade serous ovarian cancer treatment subgroups. Study-wide findings and caveats: Higher neoantigen levels went with greater TCR clonal relatedness.

TCRdb keeps only in-frame clones here, not all; method: immunoSEQ multiplex PCR. This table holds 13,000 or so clones, about 88% found once. Tumor tissue was taken before any definitive surgery or chemotherapy was given. Turning to this clone: Its antigen is currently unknown.

The germline V gene has CDR1 LNHDA and CDR2 SQIVND (reference sequence). V dropped 7 bases and J dropped 3 bases, with 13 bases sitting between them. This CDR3 has 14 amino acids. The sample comprised tumor tissue. This rearrangement joins TRBV19 to TRBJ1-3; D is ambiguous. The TCR sequence derives from a human donor with high-grade serous ovarian cancer. For the CDR3, the DNA is TGTGCCAGTAACTTAGAAGGGAGTGGAAACACCATATATTTT. Protein product: CASNLEGSGNTIYF.